This T cell receptor (beta chain) appears in the sequencing data of a study of OX40 agonist ivuxolimab in advanced cancers. V shed 4 bases and J 8 bases; nucleotides not matched to a gene: 4. The CDR3 sequence is 12 residues long. Germline values: CDR1 MDHEN, CDR2 SYDVKM. Generated by immunoSEQ multiplex PCR, the TCRdb table keeps only in-frame clones and is missing some. This table holds 25,000 to 30,000 clones, about 90% found once. The sequencing here drew on CD4+ or CD8+ T cells sorted from blood, taken in a trial of the OX40 agonist ivuxolimab. This chain links TRBV28 with TRBJ1-2, with 7 bases that match TRBD1. The TCR comes from an adult with an advanced solid tumor such as melanoma, head and neck, liver or kidney cancer. The CDR3 here is CASSSDRSGYTF. DNA for the CDR3: TGTGCCAGCAGTTCGGACAGGAGCGGCTACACCTTC.